This is a list of T cell receptor beta chains from one sample in a study of cytomegalovirus exposure and HLA in healthy donors. Generated by immunoSEQ multiplex PCR, the TCRdb table keeps only in-frame clones and is missing some. The sample lists approximately 190,000 clones, just under 80% occurring once. Sequencing used PBMCs. Source of these receptors: a woman in her 30s in good health and CMV-seropositive. CDR3s include the opening cysteine and the closing phenylalanine or tryptophan. Fields, in order: V gene, J gene, clone size, D gene, CDR3 protein, CDR3 DNA. A D gene is named only where the DNA matches it firmly. Clone size, where shown, is once, few, many, or a class for clones that have expanded.

TRBV7-9	TRBJ2-7	many	NA	CASSREGLRAYEQYF	TGTGCCAGCAGCCGGGAAGGGCTCCGCGCCTACGAGCAGTACTTC
TRBV5-6	TRBJ2-5	NA	TRBD2	CASSSAGEETQYF	TGTGCCAGCAGCTCAGCGGGGGAAGAGACCCAGTACTTC
TRBV15	TRBJ1-5	NA	TRBD1	CATSRIRQGALYSNQPQHF	TGTGCCACCAGCAGAATAAGACAGGGGGCCCTCTATAGCAATCAGCCCCAGCATTTT
TRBV27	TRBJ2-7	NA	TRBD1	CASSSSTGDGSYEQYF	TGTGCCAGCAGTTCCTCAACAGGGGACGGGTCCTACGAGCAGTACTTC
TRBV11-2	TRBJ1-2	NA	NA	CASSLMVQAGYTF	TGTGCCAGCAGCTTAATGGTACAGGCTGGCTACACCTTC
TRBV7-2	TRBJ1-1	NA	NA	CASSPDRPEAFF	TGTGCCAGCAGCCCCGACAGACCTGAAGCTTTCTTT
TRBV9	TRBJ2-6	NA	TRBD2	CASSARGGLAGANVLTF	TGTGCCAGCAGCGCCCGGGGGGGGTTGGCTGGGGCCAACGTCCTGACTTTC
TRBV10-3	TRBJ1-1	NA	NA	CAISESLGMNTEAFF	TGTGCCATCAGTGAGTCTCTGGGCATGAACACTGAAGCTTTCTTT
TRBV19	TRBJ2-7	few	TRBD2	CAVGGGRNYEQYF	TGTGCCGTCGGGGGGGGACGGAACTACGAGCAGTACTTC
TRBV5-6	TRBJ1-2	NA	TRBD1	CASSLPTLGQGAGGYTF	TGTGCCAGCAGCTTGCCCACCCTAGGACAGGGGGCAGGAGGCTACACCTTC
TRBV15	TRBJ2-7	NA	TRBD2	CATSQGLAGLRSSYEQYF	TGTGCCACCAGCCAGGGACTAGCGGGCCTAAGGAGCTCCTACGAGCAGTACTTC
TRBV6-5	TRBJ2-7	NA	NA	CASSYLGSSSYEQYF	TGTGCCAGCAGTTATTTGGGGAGTAGCTCCTACGAGCAGTACTTC
TRBV5-1	TRBJ2-3	NA	TRBD2	CASSSNSGGYTDTQYF	TGCGCCAGCAGCTCAAATAGCGGGGGGTACACAGATACGCAGTATTTT
TRBV5-1	TRBJ2-1	NA	TRBD1	CASSPRERTGYNEQFF	TGCGCCAGCAGCCCCCGAGAGAGGACAGGGTACAATGAGCAGTTCTTC
TRBV19	TRBJ2-2	few	TRBD1	CASTPDRGLANTGELFF	TGTGCCAGTACCCCGGACAGGGGCCTCGCGAACACCGGGGAGCTGTTTTTT
TRBV19	TRBJ1-3	NA	TRBD1	CASSTPGQTDPVENTIYF	TGTGCCAGTAGTACGCCGGGACAGACGGACCCAGTGGAAAACACCATATATTTT
TRBV9	TRBJ2-7	NA	TRBD2	CASSVDPGTSYEQYF	TGTGCCAGCAGCGTAGACCCCGGGACTAGCTACGAGCAGTACTTC
TRBV14	TRBJ1-2	NA	NA	CASSQDQGVYGYTF	TGTGCCAGCAGCCAAGATCAGGGTGTCTATGGCTACACCTTC
TRBV4-3	TRBJ2-2	NA	NA	CASSQGPRDAGELFF	TGCGCCAGCAGCCAAGGACCCCGGGATGCCGGGGAGCTGTTTTTT
TRBV5-1	TRBJ1-2	NA	NA	CASSLDAEGHGYTF	TGCGCCAGCAGCTTGGATGCGGAGGGTCATGGCTACACCTTC
TRBV6-6	TRBJ1-5	NA	NA	CASSRIREQPQHF	TGTGCCAGCAGTCGTATTAGGGAGCAGCCCCAGCATTTT
TRBV25-1	TRBJ2-4	NA	NA	CASSEYGENIQYF	TGTGCCAGCAGTGAATATGGAGAAAACATTCAGTACTTC
TRBV28	TRBJ2-7	NA	NA	CASSFFDEQYF	TGTGCCAGCAGTTTCTTTGACGAGCAGTACTTC
TRBV5-6	TRBJ1-6	NA	TRBD1	CASSPYRGSSYNSPLHF	TGTGCCAGCAGCCCCTACAGGGGGAGCTCCTATAATTCACCCCTCCACTTT
TRBV5-1	TRBJ1-3	few	NA	CASSFGPGVRNTIYF	TGCGCCAGCAGCTTTGGACCAGGGGTTCGAAACACCATATATTTT
TRBV9	TRBJ2-7	NA	NA	CASSVGAGGYEQYF	TGTGCCAGCAGCGTAGGGGCAGGGGGGTACGAGCAGTACTTC
TRBV6-1	TRBJ2-5	NA	TRBD2	CASSDSGRAPFLQETQYF	TGTGCCAGCAGTGACAGCGGGAGGGCCCCCTTCCTCCAAGAGACCCAGTACTTC
TRBV10-3	TRBJ1-6	NA	NA	CATSDDRRNSPLHF	TGTGCCACTTCCGACGACAGGAGGAATTCACCCCTCCACTTT
TRBV7-6	TRBJ2-5	once	NA	CASSLFSEETQYF	TGTGCCAGCAGCTTATTTTCAGAAGAGACCCAGTACTTC
TRBV10-2	TRBJ1-2	once	NA	CASTGRRVGGYTF	TGCGCCAGCACGGGGAGGAGGGTTGGTGGCTACACCTTC
TRBV7-9	TRBJ2-6	NA	TRBD1	CASSLAGQGSGANVLTF	TGTGCCAGCAGCTTAGCGGGACAGGGCTCTGGGGCCAACGTCCTGACTTTC
TRBV4-3	TRBJ2-1	few	TRBD1	CASSRDRQGAKNEQFF	TGCGCCAGCAGCCGGGATAGACAGGGGGCCAAGAATGAGCAGTTCTTC
TRBV5-1	TRBJ2-2	once	NA	CASSFSETGELFF	TGCGCCAGCAGCTTTAGCGAGACCGGGGAGCTGTTTTTT
TRBV28	TRBJ2-7	NA	TRBD1	CASSFASAIDEGQPYEQYF	TGTGCCAGCAGTTTTGCTTCAGCGATAGACGAGGGACAGCCCTACGAGCAGTACTTC
TRBV19	TRBJ1-5	NA	NA	CASSIARLSNQPQHF	TGTGCCAGTAGTATAGCTAGATTAAGCAATCAGCCCCAGCATTTT
TRBV6-5	TRBJ2-7	once	NA	CASRDQQGREQYF	TGTGCCAGCAGAGATCAACAGGGTCGCGAGCAGTACTTC
TRBV2	TRBJ2-7	NA	NA	CASSDRGYEQYF	TGTGCCAGCAGCGACCGGGGTTACGAGCAGTACTTC
TRBV5-1	TRBJ2-1	few	TRBD2	CASSLLTSHNEQFF	TGCGCCAGCAGCTTGTTGACTAGCCACAATGAGCAGTTCTTC
TRBV28	TRBJ1-5	NA	NA	CASSSPLGVRSNQPQHF	TGTGCCAGCAGTTCCCCACTCGGGGTCCGAAGCAATCAGCCCCAGCATTTT
TRBV9	TRBJ2-7	NA	NA	CASSSQGEQYF	TGTGCCAGCAGCTCCCAGGGCGAGCAGTACTTC
TRBV6-1	TRBJ1-3	few	NA	CASSEQGRAGNTIYF	TGTGCCAGCAGCGAACAGGGAAGGGCTGGAAACACCATATATTTT
TRBV18	TRBJ1-1	few	TRBD1	CASSHRGRDTEAFF	TGTGCCAGCTCACACAGGGGGCGGGACACTGAAGCTTTCTTT